This is a list of T cell receptor beta chains from one sample in a study of cytomegalovirus exposure and HLA in healthy donors. Profiling relied on immunoSEQ multiplex PCR, and the TCRdb table lists in-frame clones only, not all of them. The data hold about 190,000 clones, with less than 90% observed a single time. The sequenced material came from PBMCs. Receptors originate from a woman in her twenties or thirties in good health and CMV-seronegative. Each CDR3 is given with its conserved first and last residue. The D gene is left open where the match is weak. The size field is filled for only some rows; it gives once, few, many or a size class.

CDR3 length	D gene	clone size	J gene	V gene	CDR3 DNA	CDR3 protein
17	.	.	TRBJ2-2	TRBV4-1	TGCGCCAGCAGCCACGTCGGAGCCGCGCTGGGTCCCGGGGAGCTGTTTTTT	CASSHVGAALGPGELFF
16	.	.	TRBJ1-5	TRBV28	TGTGCCAGCAGTCCCCCCGGGGCAGGGAGGATTCAGCCCCAGCATTTT	CASSPPGAGRIQPQHF
15	TRBD1	.	TRBJ2-1	TRBV6-5	TGTGCCAGCAGGCCCGGGACAGGAGCTTACAATGAGCAGTTCTTC	CASRPGTGAYNEQFF
13	.	once	TRBJ2-3	TRBV25-1	TGTGCCAGCAGTGAATATCGTTCAGATACGCAGTATTTT	CASSEYRSDTQYF
15	.	.	TRBJ2-5	TRBV11-2	TGTGCCAGCAGCTTAGACCCCGACAGGTTAGGGACCCAGTACTTC	CASSLDPDRLGTQYF
14	TRBD1	.	TRBJ2-7	TRBV6-1	TGTGCCAGCACCGAGGGGGCAGGGTCGTACGAGCAGTACTTC	CASTEGAGSYEQYF
17	TRBD1	.	TRBJ1-2	TRBV28	TGTGCCAGCAGTCCTCTAGGACAGGGTTCAAAGGGCTATGGCTACACCTTC	CASSPLGQGSKGYGYTF
13	.	.	TRBJ1-5	TRBV11-3	TGTGCCAGCAGCTTACCACAGGAACAGCCCCAGCATTTT	CASSLPQEQPQHF
13	.	.	TRBJ2-7	TRBV5-1	TGCGCCAGCAGCTTGGGGACTACGGACGAGCAGTACTTC	CASSLGTTDEQYF
12	.	.	TRBJ2-1	TRBV2	TGTGCCGCAAGGGGACTCTACAATGAGCAGTTCTTC	CAARGLYNEQFF
14	.	.	TRBJ2-7	TRBV5-1	TGCGCCAGCAGCCCCCCTGAACAGGGCCGCGAGCAGTACTTC	CASSPPEQGREQYF
17	TRBD2	.	TRBJ2-3	TRBV5-4	TGTGCCAGCAGCTATAAAATAACTAGCGAATACACAGATACGCAGTATTTT	CASSYKITSEYTDTQYF
13	.	.	TRBJ2-7	TRBV6-5	TGTGCCAGCAGTCGCGACAGGACCAACGAGCAGTACTTC	CASSRDRTNEQYF
12	.	.	TRBJ1-2	TRBV30	TGTGCCTGGAGTGCCAGTAACTATGGCTACACCTTC	CAWSASNYGYTF
14	TRBD2	.	TRBJ2-1	TRBV28	TGTGCCAGCAGTTTGACTAGCGGGAGGAATGAGCAGTTCTTC	CASSLTSGRNEQFF
16	TRBD1	.	TRBJ2-7	TRBV11-2	TGTGCCAGCAGCACGATACCGGGACAGGGGTCCTACGAGCAGTACTTC	CASSTIPGQGSYEQYF
15	TRBD2	once	TRBJ2-1	TRBV30	TGTGCCTGGAGTGTACTAGCGGGGGGTTACAATGAGCAGTTCTTC	CAWSVLAGGYNEQFF
13	.	once	TRBJ2-7	TRBV28	TGTGCCAGCAGTCCCCCGGCGGGCGAAAAGCAGTACTTC	CASSPPAGEKQYF
15	TRBD1	.	TRBJ2-7	TRBV7-9	TGTGCCAGCAGCTCGTCCTGGGACAGGGCCTACGAGCAGTACTTC	CASSSSWDRAYEQYF
13	.	.	TRBJ2-3	TRBV28	TGTGCCAGCAGTCCTACGGGACAAAATACGCAGTATTTT	CASSPTGQNTQYF
16	TRBD2	.	TRBJ2-1	TRBV5-6	TGTGCCAGCAGCCCGTTACTAGCGGGGACGGTCAATGAGCAGTTCTTC	CASSPLLAGTVNEQFF
14	.	.	TRBJ2-3	TRBV10-3	TGTGCCATCAGTGAGGGACTAAGCACAGATACGCAGTATTTT	CAISEGLSTDTQYF
14	TRBD1	.	TRBJ2-5	TRBV5-1	TGCGCCAGCAGCCACGGACAGGTCCAAGAGACCCAGTACTTC	CASSHGQVQETQYF
16	TRBD2	.	TRBJ2-2	TRBV14	TGTGCCAGCAGCCTTGGGACTAGCGGATCCACCGGGGAGCTGTTTTTT	CASSLGTSGSTGELFF
14	TRBD1	.	TRBJ1-1	TRBV28	TGTGCCAGCACCACCGGACAGGGTCGGACTGAAGCTTTCTTT	CASTTGQGRTEAFF
14	TRBD2	.	TRBJ2-7	TRBV11-2	TGTGCCAGCAGCTTAGTGCGGGGGGCCTACGAGCAGTACTTC	CASSLVRGAYEQYF
15	TRBD1	.	TRBJ1-5	TRBV19	TGTGCCAGCCGACAGGGACCCTTAGGGAATCAGCCCCAGCATTTT	CASRQGPLGNQPQHF
14	.	once	TRBJ1-2	TRBV5-1	TGCGCCAGCAGCTCTTCGACAGGAGCATGGGGCTACACCTTC	CASSSSTGAWGYTF
14	TRBD2	.	TRBJ2-5	TRBV5-1	TGCGCCAGCAGCTCTATGGCGGGAGAAGAGACCCAGTACTTC	CASSSMAGEETQYF
14	.	.	TRBJ1-5	TRBV28	TGTGCCAGCAGTTCCCCCAGGGGACGGACAAGGCCGCATTTT	CASSSPRGRTRPHF
15	.	.	TRBJ2-7	TRBV27	TGTGCCAGCAAATCCTCACCAGGGGCCTACTACGAGCAGTACTTC	CASKSSPGAYYEQYF
12	.	.	TRBJ1-2	TRBV28	TGTGCCAGCAATGCAGGATCCTATGGCTACACCTTC	CASNAGSYGYTF
14	TRBD1	.	TRBJ2-7	TRBV14	TGTGCCAGCAGTCCTTTGACAGGGAACGGCGAGCAGTACTTC	CASSPLTGNGEQYF
18	.	.	TRBJ2-6	TRBV5-4	TGTGCCAGCAGCCTTCCAGGGGCCCTTGCCTCTGGGGCCAACGTCCTGACTTTC	CASSLPGALASGANVLTF
14	TRBD1	.	TRBJ2-1	TRBV6-5	TGTGCCAGCAGTGGACAGGGTCCCCACAATGAGCAGTTCTTC	CASSGQGPHNEQFF
16	TRBD1	.	TRBJ2-7	TRBV5-1	TGCGCCAGCAGCTTGGATTTCGGGACAGGGGACTACGAGCAGTACTTC	CASSLDFGTGDYEQYF
15	.	.	TRBJ2-1	TRBV4-1	TGCGCCAGCAGCCAAGGTAGATACTCCTACAATGAGCAGTTCTTC	CASSQGRYSYNEQFF
15	TRBD2	.	TRBJ2-3	TRBV11-3	TGTGCCAGCAGCTCCCGGACTAGCTTCCCAGATACGCAGTATTTT	CASSSRTSFPDTQYF
12	.	.	TRBJ1-2	TRBV7-9	TGTGCCAGCACCACCATGGGGCAGCCCTACACCTTC	CASTTMGQPYTF
13	.	.	TRBJ1-1	TRBV13	TGTGCCAGCAGCTACAGGGATAGGACTGAAGCTTTCTTT	CASSYRDRTEAFF
13	.	.	TRBJ2-5	TRBV27	TGTGCCAGCAGTTTAAAGCCGGGAGAGACCCAGTACTTC	CASSLKPGETQYF
14	.	.	TRBJ2-3	TRBV29-1	TGCAGCGCCTCCGGAGCCCTCACCACAGATACGCAGTATTTT	CSASGALTTDTQYF
13	TRBD2	.	TRBJ2-7	TRBV5-1	TGCGCCAGCAGCTCCTCGGGACTAGCGGGACAGTACTTC	CASSSSGLAGQYF
13	.	.	TRBJ2-7	TRBV28	TGTGCCAGCAGTTCACCCCCCGGGGGTCCAGAGTACTTC	CASSSPPGGPEYF
16	.	.	TRBJ2-6	TRBV5-4	TGTGCCAGCAGCTTGGAACGGGTGACTGGGGCCAACGTCCTGACTTTC	CASSLERVTGANVLTF
13	TRBD1	few	TRBJ2-7	TRBV29-1	TGCAGCACCGGGACAGGGGACCACGGGGAGCAGTACTTC	CSTGTGDHGEQYF
13	.	few	TRBJ2-7	TRBV29-1	TGCAGCGTTGAAGGGGACAAGACCTACGAGCAGTACTTC	CSVEGDKTYEQYF
15	TRBD2	.	TRBJ2-2	TRBV7-6	TGTGCCAGCAGCTATGGACTAGATAACACCGGGGAGCTGTTTTTT	CASSYGLDNTGELFF